This TCR beta chain comes out of a study of T cell responses to AZD1222 COVID-19 vaccine. About this clone itself: As yet, its antigen is unknown.

Sequencing used immunoSEQ multiplex PCR; TCRdb keeps in-frame clones, though not all of them. The sample contains about 100,000 clones, around 90% of which appear only once. Study conclusions and caveats: Among spike-specific TCRs, nearly half reportedly target unmutated variant regions.

The CDR3 loop spans 18 amino acids. With V trimmed by 4 bases and J by 4 bases, 9 bases remained unmatched. Germline-derived CDR1 and CDR2 are SGHRS and YFSETQ. Sequenced material: peripheral blood, taken on day 0 of AZD1222 vaccination. J is TRBJ2-1 and V is TRBV5-1; 15 nucleotides line up with TRBD2. The TCR comes from an adult in good health. CDR3 bases: TGCGCCAGCAGCCGGGGACTAGCGGGAGGCGGGCCATACAATGAGCAGTTCTTC. It yields the protein CASSRGLAGGGPYNEQFF.